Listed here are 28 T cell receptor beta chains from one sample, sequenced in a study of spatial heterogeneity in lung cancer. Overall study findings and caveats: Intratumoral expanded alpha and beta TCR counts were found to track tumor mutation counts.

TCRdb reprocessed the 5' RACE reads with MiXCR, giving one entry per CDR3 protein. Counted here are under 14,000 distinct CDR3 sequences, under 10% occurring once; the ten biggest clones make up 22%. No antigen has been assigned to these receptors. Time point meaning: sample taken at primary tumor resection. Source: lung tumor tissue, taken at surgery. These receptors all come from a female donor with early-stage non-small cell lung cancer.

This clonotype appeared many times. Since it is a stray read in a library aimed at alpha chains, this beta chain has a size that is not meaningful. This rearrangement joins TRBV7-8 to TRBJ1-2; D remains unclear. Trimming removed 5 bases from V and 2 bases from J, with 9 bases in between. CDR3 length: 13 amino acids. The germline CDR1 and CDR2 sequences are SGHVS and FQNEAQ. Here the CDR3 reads CASSPVMNYGYTF. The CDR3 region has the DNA TGTGCCAGCAGCCCGGTCATGAACTATGGCTACACCTTC. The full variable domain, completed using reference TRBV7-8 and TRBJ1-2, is GAGVSQSPRYKVAKRGQDVALRCDPISGHVSLFWYQQALGQGPEFLTYFQNEAQLDKSGLPSDRFFAERPEGSVSTLKIQRTQQEDSAVYLCASSPVMNYGYTFGSGTRLTVV.

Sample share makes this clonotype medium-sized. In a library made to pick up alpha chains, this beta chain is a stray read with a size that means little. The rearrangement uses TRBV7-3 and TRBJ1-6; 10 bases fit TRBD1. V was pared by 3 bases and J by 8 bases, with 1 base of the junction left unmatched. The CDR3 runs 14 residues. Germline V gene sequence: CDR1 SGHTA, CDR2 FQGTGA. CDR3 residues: CASSFGTGDSPLHF. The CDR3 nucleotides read TGTGCCAGCAGCTTTGGGACAGGGGATTCACCCCTCCACTTT.

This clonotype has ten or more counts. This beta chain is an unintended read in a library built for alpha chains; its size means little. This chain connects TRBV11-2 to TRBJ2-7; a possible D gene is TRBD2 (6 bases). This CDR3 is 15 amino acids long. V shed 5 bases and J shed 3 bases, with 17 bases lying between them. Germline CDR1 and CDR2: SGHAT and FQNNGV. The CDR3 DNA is TGTGCCAGCAGCAGAAATAGCGTGGGGGGCTACGAGCAGTACTTC. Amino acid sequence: CASSRNSVGGYEQYF.

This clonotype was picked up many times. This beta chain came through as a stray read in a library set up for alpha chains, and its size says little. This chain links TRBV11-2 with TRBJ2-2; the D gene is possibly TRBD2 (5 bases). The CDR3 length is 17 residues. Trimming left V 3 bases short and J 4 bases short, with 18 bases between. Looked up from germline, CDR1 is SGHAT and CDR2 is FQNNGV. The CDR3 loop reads CASSFLVKGAGTGELFF. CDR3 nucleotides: TGTGCCAGCAGCTTCTTGGTAAAAGGCGCGGGCACCGGGGAGCTGTTTTTT.

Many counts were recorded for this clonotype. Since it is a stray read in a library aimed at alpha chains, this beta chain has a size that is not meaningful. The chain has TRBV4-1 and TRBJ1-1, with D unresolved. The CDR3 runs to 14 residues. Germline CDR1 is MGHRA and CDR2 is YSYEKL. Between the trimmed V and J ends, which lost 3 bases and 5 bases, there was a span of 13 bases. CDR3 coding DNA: TGCGCCAGCAGCCAGCCCCTTATAAGGACTGAAGCTTTCTTT. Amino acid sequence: CASSQPLIRTEAFF.

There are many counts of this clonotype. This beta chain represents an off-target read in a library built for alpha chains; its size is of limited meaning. CDR3 DNA: TGTGCCAGCAGCTTGGCCAAACGATCCACCGGGGAGCTGTTTTTT. It yields the protein CASSLAKRSTGELFF. The chain carries TRBV5-5 and TRBJ2-2; D not certain. Per germline, CDR1 SGHKS and CDR2 YYEKEE (reference sequence). The ends were cut back, 0 bases at V and 4 bases at J, with 10 bases in the middle. This CDR3 is 15 amino acids long. The variable domain in full, completed from reference TRBV5-5 and TRBJ2-2, reads DAGVTQSPTHLIKTRGQQVTLRCSPISGHKSVSWYQQVLGQGPQFIFQYYEKEERGRGNFPDRFSARQFPNYSSELNVNALLLGDSALYLCASSLAKRSTGELFFGEGSRLTVL.

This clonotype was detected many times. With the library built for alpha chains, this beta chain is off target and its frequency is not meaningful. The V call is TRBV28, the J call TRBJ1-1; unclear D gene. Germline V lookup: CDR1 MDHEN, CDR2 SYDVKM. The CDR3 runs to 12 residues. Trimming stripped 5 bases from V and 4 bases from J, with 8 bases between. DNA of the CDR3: TGTGCCAGCAGTGAGAGGGTCACTGAAGCTTTCTTT. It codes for CASSERVTEAFF.

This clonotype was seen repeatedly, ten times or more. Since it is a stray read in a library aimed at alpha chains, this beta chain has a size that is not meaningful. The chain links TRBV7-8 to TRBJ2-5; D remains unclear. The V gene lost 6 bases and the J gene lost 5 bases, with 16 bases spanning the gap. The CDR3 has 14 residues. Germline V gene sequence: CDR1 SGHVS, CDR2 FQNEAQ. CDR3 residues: CASSPDWAGETQYF. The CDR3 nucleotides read TGTGCCAGCAGTCCCGACTGGGCCGGGGAGACCCAGTACTTC. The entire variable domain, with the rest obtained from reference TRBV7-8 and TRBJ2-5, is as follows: GAGVSQSPRYKVAKRGQDVALRCDPISGHVSLFWYQQALGQGPEFLTYFQNEAQLDKSGLPSDRFFAERPEGSVSTLKIQRTQQEDSAVYLCASSPDWAGETQYFGPGTRLLVL.

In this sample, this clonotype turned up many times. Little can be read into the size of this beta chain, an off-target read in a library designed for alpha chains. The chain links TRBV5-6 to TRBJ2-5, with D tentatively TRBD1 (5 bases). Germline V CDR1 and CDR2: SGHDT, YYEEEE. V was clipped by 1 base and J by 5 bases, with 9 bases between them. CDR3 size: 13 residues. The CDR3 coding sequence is TGTGCCAGCAGCTTGAAAGGGGTCGAGACCCAGTACTTC. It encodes CASSLKGVETQYF.

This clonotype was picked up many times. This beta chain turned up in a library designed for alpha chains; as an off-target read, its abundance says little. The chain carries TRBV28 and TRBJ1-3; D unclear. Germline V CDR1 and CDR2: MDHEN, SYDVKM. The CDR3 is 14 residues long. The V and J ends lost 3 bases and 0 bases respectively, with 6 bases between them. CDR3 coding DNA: TGTGCCAGCAGTTTTGAGTCCTCTGGAAACACCATATATTTT. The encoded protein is CASSFESSGNTIYF.

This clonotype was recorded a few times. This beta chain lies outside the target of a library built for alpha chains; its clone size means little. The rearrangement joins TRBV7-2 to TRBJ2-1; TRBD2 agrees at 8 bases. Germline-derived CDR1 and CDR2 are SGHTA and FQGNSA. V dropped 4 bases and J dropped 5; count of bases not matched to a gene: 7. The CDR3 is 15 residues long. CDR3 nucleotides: TGTGCCAGCAGCTCCTCGGGGGGGCACAACAATGAGCAGTTCTTC. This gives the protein CASSSSGGHNNEQFF. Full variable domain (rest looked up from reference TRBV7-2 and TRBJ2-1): GAGVSQSPSNKVTEKGKDVELRCDPISGHTALYWYRQSLGQGLEFLIYFQGNSAPDKSGLPSDRFSAERTGGSVSTLTIQRTQQEDSAVYLCASSSSGGHNNEQFFGPGTRLTVL.

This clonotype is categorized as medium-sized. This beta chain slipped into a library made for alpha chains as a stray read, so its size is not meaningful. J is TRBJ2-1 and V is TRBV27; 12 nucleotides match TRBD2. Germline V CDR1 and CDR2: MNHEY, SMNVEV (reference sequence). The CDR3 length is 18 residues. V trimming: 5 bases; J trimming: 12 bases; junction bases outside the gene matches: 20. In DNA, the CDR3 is TGTGCCAGCAGTCCCGGGCAGGAACTAGCGGGGGGTACCCGGGGGCAGTTCTTC. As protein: CASSPGQELAGGTRGQFF.

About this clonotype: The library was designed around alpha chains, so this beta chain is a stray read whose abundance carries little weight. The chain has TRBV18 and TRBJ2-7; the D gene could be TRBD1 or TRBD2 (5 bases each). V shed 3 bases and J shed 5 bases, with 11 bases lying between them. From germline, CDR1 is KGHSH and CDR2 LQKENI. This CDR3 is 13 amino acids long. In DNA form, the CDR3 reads TGTGCCAGCTCACCCGGGACCTTGGACGAGCAGTACTTC. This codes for CASSPGTLDEQYF.

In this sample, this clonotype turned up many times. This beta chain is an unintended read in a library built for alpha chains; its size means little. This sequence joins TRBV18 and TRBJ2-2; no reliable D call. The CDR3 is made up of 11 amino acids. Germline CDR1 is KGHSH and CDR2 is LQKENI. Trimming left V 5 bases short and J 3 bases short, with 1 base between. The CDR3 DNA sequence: TGTGCCAGCTCAGACACCGGGGAGCTGTTTTTT. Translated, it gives CASSDTGELFF.

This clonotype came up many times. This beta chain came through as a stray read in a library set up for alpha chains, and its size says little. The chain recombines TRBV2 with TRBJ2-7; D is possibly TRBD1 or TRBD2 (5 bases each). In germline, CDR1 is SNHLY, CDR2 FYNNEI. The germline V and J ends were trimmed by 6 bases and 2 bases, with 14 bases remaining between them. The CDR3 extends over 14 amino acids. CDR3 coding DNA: TGTGCCAGCAGGGGAGACAGAGAGACCTACGAGCAGTACTTC. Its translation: CASRGDRETYEQYF.

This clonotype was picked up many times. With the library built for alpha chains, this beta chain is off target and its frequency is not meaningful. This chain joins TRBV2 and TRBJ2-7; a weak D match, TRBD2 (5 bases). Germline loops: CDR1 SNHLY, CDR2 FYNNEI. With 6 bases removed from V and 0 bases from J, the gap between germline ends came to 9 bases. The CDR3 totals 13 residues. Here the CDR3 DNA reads TGTGCCAGCAGGCCGGGGAGCTCCTACGAGCAGTACTTC. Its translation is CASRPGSSYEQYF.

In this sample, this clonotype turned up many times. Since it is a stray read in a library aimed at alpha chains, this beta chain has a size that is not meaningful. The CDR3 coding sequence is TGCAGCGTTGAGGGTATGGATCAAGAGACCCAGTACTTC. Its translation: CSVEGMDQETQYF. The J gene is TRBJ2-5, the V gene TRBV29-1; D not resolved. The CDR3 covers 13 residues. Germline values: CDR1 SQVTM, CDR2 ANQGSEA. With 3 bases removed from V and 2 bases from J, the gap between germline ends came to 10 bases.

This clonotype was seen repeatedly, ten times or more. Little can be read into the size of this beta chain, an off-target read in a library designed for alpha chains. CDR3 sequence: CASSSGSAAVNAFF. As DNA, the CDR3 is TGTGCCAGCAGCTCAGGGAGCGCTGCGGTGAACGCTTTCTTT. This chain links TRBV7-2 with TRBJ1-1; a weak D match, TRBD1 (5 bases). Between the trimmed V and J ends, which lost 4 bases and 11 bases, there was a span of 20 bases. Germline CDR1 and CDR2: SGHTA and FQGNSA. This CDR3 region has 14 residues.

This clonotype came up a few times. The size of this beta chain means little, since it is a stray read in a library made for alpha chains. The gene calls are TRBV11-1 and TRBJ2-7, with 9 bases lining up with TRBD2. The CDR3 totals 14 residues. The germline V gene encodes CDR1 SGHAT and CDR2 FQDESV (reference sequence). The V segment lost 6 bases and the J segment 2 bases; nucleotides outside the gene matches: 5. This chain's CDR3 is CASRSGLATYEQYF. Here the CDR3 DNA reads TGTGCCAGCAGATCGGGACTAGCCACCTACGAGCAGTACTTC.

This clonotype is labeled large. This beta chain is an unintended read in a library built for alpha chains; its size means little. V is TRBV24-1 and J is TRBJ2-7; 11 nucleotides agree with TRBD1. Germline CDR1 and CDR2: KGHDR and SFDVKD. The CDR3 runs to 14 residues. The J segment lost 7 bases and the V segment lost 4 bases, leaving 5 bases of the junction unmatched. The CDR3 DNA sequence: TGTGCCACCAGTGACCCGGGACAGGGGGGAGAGCAGTACTTC. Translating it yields CATSDPGQGGEQYF.

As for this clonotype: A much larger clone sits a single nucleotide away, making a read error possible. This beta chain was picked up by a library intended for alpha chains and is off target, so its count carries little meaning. CDR3 loop: CRVGRDSRVQETQYF. CDR3 DNA: TGCCGCGTCGGACGGGACAGCCGAGTTCAAGAGACCCAGTACTTC. The V call is TRBV29-1, the J call TRBJ2-5; 7 positions agree with TRBD1. Germline CDR1 reads SQVTM; CDR2 reads ANQGSEA. The CDR3 runs 15 residues. Drawing the rest from reference TRBV29-1 and TRBJ2-5, the complete variable domain is SAVISQKPSRDICQRGTSLTIQCQVDSQVTMMFWYRQQPGQSLTLIATANQGSEATYESGFVIDKFPISRPNLTFSTLTVSNMSPEDSSIYLCRVGRDSRVQETQYFGPGTRLLVL.

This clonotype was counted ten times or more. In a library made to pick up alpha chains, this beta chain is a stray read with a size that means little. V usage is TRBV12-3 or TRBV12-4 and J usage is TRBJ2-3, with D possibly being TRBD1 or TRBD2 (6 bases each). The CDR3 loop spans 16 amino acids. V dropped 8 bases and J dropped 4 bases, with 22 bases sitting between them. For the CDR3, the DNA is TGTGCCAGCGGTTGGGGGATGGGGGGCCGAGCAGATACGCAGTATTTT. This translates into CASGWGMGGRADTQYF.

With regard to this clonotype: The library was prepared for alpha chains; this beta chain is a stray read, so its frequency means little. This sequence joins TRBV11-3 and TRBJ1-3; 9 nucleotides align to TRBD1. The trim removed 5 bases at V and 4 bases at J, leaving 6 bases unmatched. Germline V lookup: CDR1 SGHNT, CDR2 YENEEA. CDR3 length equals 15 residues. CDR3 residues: CASSPGQGPGNTIYF. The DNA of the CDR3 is TGTGCCAGCAGCCCGGGACAGGGCCCCGGAAACACCATATATTTT.

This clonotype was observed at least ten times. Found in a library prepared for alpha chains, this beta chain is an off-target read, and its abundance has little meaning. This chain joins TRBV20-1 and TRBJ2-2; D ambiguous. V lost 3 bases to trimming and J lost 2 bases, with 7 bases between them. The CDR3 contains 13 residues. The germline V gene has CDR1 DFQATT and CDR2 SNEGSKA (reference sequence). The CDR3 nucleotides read TGCAGTGCTAGCGGTCAAAACACCGGGGAGCTGTTTTTT. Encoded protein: CSASGQNTGELFF.

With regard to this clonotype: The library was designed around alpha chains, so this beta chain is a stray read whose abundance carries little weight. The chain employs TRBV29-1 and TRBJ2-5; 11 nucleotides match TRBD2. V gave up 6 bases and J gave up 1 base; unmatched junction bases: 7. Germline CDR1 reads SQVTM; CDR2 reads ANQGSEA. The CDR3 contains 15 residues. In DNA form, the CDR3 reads TGCAGCGTGGGGGGACTAGCGGTAACCCAAGAGACCCAGTACTTC. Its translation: CSVGGLAVTQETQYF.

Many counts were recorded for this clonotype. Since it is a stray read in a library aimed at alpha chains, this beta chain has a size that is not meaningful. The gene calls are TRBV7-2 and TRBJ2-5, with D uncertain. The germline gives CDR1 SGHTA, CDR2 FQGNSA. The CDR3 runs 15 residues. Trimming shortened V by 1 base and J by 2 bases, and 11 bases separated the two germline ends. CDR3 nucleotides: TGTGCCAGCAGCTTAGTATGGGCCGATCAAGAGACCCAGTACTTC. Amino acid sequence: CASSLVWADQETQYF. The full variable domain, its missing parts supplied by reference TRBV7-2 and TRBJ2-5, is GAGVSQSPSNKVTEKGKDVELRCDPISGHTALYWYRQSLGQGLEFLIYFQGNSAPDKSGLPSDRFSAERTGGSVSTLTIQRTQQEDSAVYLCASSLVWADQETQYFGPGTRLLVL.

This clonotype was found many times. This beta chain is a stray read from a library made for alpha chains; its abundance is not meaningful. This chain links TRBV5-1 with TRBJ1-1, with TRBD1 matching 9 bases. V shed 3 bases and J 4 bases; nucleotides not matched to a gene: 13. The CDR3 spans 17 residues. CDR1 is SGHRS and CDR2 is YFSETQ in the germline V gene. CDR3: CASSSVTGGNRGTEAFF. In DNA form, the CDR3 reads TGCGCCAGCAGCTCTGTGACAGGGGGTAATAGGGGCACTGAAGCTTTCTTT.

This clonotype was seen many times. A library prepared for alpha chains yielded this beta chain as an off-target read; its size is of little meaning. CDR3 in DNA: TGTGCCACCAGTGGAATCGGCGGGACAGGGTACTACAATGAGCAGTTCTTC. As protein: CATSGIGGTGYYNEQFF. V is TRBV24-1 and J is TRBJ2-1, with TRBD1 identical over 9 bases. CDR1 and CDR2 (germline): KGHDR, SFDVKD. The CDR3 contains 17 residues. V lost 5 bases and J lost 3; bases outside the gene matches: 10.